The sequence of this T cell receptor (beta chain) was determined in a study of T cells in Graves' hyperthyroidism and ophthalmopathy. Germline lookup yields CDR1 MDHEN and CDR2 SYDVKM. The CDR3 spans 14 residues. V gave up 5 bases and J gave up 4 bases, with 15 bases separating them. Template material for amplifying TCR beta CDR3 regions consisted of RNA transcripts. The TCR CDR3 was amplified in a first-round RT-PCR using the HTBI primer set. TCRdb reanalysed the multiplex PCR reads using MiXCR and keeps one entry per CDR3 protein. This table has about 98,000 distinct CDR3 sequences, around 42% appearing once. A few counts support this clonotype.

This receptor was identified in a woman in her thirties with Graves' hyperthyroidism. The rearrangement uses TRBV28 and TRBJ2-7; the D gene is possibly TRBD1 (6 bases). Sequencing used peripheral blood or thyroid tissue (not recorded which). Here the CDR3 reads CASSPPGQRYEQYF. The CDR3 nucleotides read TGTGCCAGCAGTCCTCCGGGACAACGATACGAGCAGTACTTC.